This T cell receptor (beta chain) was identified during a study of identical twins. Points on this clonotype: Its matching antigen is unknown.

The CDR3 has 15 amino acids. With 6 bases clipped from V and 3 bases from J, the junction kept 9 bases outside the gene matches. In germline, CDR1 is DFQATT, CDR2 SNEGSKA (reference sequence). Study-wide points: Cord blood beta clonotypes present at high abundance carried fewer insertions; no such pattern appeared in memory repertoires.

With template switching, a universal primer site was added, and the cDNA carried unique molecular identifiers. TCRdb itself ran the 5' RACE reads through MiXCR, one entry per CDR3 protein. The sample yields roughly 480,000 distinct CDR3 sequences, 20% to 25% seen once. The sample was also reused in another study, on T cells expressing NK-cell markers. From that report: Dominant NKG2C+ clonotypes in over 5 donors made up about 1.0-7.0% of CD8+ T cells.

Sequencing input: CD4+ T cells sorted from blood. The origin of this receptor is a woman aged 18-29 years in good health. This chain uses TRBV20-1 with TRBJ2-3; 10 bases align to TRBD2. The CDR3 DNA sequence: TGCAGTGCACTCCTCCTAGCGGGGGTGACAGATACGCAGTATTTT. It encodes CSALLLAGVTDTQYF.